This record concerns one TCR beta chain sequence. This sample stems from a study of T cell changes during pregnancy in multiple sclerosis. The ends were cut back, 3 bases at V and 4 bases at J, with 16 bases in the middle. Germline values: CDR1 MGHRA, CDR2 YSYEKL. CDR3 length: 15 residues. Sequencing was performed with immunoSEQ multiplex PCR; in TCRdb, only in-frame clones are kept and a portion is missing. This sample yields tens of thousands of clones, of which 75% to 90% are seen a single time; 6.5% to 9.5% belongs to the top ten. Specimen: CD8+ T cells from peripheral blood mononuclear cells, collected in the second trimester of pregnancy. This sequence joins TRBV4-1 and TRBJ2-7, with D tentatively TRBD1 (5 bases). The clonotype originates from a female donor with multiple sclerosis, enrolled in a pregnancy study. Here the CDR3 reads CASSQAKGAAYEQYF. For the CDR3, the DNA is TGCGCCAGCAGCCAGGCTAAAGGGGCCGCTTACGAGCAGTACTTC.